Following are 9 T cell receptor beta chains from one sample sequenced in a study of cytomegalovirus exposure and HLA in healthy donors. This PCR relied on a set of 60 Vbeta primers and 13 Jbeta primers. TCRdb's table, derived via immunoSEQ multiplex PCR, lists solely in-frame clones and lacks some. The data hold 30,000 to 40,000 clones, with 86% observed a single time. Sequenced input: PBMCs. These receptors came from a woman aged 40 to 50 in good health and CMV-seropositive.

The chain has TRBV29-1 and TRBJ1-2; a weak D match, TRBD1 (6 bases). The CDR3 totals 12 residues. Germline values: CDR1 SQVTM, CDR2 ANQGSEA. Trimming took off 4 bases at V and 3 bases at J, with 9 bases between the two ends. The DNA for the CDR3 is TGCAGCGTTGCCGGGACATACTATGGCTACACCTTC. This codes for CSVAGTYYGYTF.

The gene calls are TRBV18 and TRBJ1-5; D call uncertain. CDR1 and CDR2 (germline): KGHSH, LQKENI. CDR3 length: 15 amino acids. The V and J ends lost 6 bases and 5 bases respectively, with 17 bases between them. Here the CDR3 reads CASSPQRGGDQPQHF. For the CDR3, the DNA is TGTGCCAGCTCGCCCCAGCGGGGAGGCGATCAGCCCCAGCATTTT.

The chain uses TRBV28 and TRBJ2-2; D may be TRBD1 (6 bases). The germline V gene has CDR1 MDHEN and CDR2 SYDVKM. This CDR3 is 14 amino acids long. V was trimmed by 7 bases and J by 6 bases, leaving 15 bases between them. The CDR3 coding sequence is TGTGCCAGCAACACGGGACAAAAAGCCGGGGAGCTGTTTTTT. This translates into CASNTGQKAGELFF.

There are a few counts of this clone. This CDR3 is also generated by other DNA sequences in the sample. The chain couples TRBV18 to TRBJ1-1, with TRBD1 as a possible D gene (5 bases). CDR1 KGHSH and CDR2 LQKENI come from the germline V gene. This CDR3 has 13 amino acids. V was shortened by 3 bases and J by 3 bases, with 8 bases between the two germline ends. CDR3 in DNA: TGTGCCAGCTCACCTGGGGGGGACACTGAAGCTTTCTTT. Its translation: CASSPGGDTEAFF.

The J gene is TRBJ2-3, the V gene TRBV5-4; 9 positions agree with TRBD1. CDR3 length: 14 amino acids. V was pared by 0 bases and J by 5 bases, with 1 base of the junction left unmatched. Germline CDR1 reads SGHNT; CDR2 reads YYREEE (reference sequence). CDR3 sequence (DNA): TGTGCCAGCAGCTTGGGACAGGGGGGAGATACGCAGTATTTT. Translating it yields CASSLGQGGDTQYF. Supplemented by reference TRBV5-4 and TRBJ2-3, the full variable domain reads ETGVTQSPTHLIKTRGQQVTLRCSSQSGHNTVSWYQQALGQGPQFIFQYYREEENGRGNFPPRFSGLQFPNYSSELNVNALELDDSALYLCASSLGQGGDTQYFGPGTRLTVL.

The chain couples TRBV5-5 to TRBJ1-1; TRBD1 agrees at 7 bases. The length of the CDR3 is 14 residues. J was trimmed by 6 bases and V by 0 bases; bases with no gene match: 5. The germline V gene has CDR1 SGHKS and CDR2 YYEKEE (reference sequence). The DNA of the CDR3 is TGTGCCAGCAGCTTGGAGGGGGCTGTCGCTGAAGCTTTCTTT. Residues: CASSLEGAVAEAFF.

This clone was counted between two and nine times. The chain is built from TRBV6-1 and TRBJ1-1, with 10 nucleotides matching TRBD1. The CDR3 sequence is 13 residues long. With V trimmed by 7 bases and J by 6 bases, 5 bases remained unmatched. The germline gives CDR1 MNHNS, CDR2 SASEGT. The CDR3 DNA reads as TGTGCCAGCACCCCGACAGGGGGCGCTGAAGCTTTCTTT. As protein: CASTPTGGAEAFF.

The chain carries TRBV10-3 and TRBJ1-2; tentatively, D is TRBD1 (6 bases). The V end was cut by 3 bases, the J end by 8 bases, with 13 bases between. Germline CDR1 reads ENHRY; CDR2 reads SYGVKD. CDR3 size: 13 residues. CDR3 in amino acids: CAISELAGAGYTF. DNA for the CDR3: TGTGCCATCAGTGAATTGGCAGGGGCCGGCTACACCTTC.

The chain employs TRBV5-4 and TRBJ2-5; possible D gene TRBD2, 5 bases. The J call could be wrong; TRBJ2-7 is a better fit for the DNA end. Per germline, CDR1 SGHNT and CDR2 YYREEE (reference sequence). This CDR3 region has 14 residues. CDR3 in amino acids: CASTSGHSSYEQYF. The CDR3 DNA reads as TGTGCCAGCACCAGCGGTCACAGCTCCTACGAGCAGTACTTC.